This T cell receptor (beta chain) was profiled in a study of blood T cell repertoires in COVID-19. Across the whole study: From the United States, Italy and Spain came samples of acute and convalescent COVID-19. The analysed material was cDNA or gDNA that came from T cells, B-cell-depleted T cells, or PBMCs.

In the original workflow: Reference gene primer amplification gave estimated nucleated cell counts. TCRdb keeps only in-frame clones here, not all; method: immunoSEQ multiplex PCR. V, J and clone size reflect that table, while D and trimming were determined from the DNA. The sample has around 210,000 clones, 85% seen once. Input material: peripheral blood. This TCR was recovered from a man between 60 and 75 years old with COVID-19, enrolled during active disease.

The DNA of the CDR3 is TGCGCCAGCAGCCAAGAGCCACCTCTACGCACAGATACGCAGTATTTT. It encodes CASSQEPPLRTDTQYF. V and J are TRBV4-1 and TRBJ2-3; D not resolved. The length of the CDR3 is 16 residues. Germline CDR1 and CDR2: MGHRA and YSYEKL. The ends were cut back, 0 bases at V and 1 base at J, with 11 bases in the middle.